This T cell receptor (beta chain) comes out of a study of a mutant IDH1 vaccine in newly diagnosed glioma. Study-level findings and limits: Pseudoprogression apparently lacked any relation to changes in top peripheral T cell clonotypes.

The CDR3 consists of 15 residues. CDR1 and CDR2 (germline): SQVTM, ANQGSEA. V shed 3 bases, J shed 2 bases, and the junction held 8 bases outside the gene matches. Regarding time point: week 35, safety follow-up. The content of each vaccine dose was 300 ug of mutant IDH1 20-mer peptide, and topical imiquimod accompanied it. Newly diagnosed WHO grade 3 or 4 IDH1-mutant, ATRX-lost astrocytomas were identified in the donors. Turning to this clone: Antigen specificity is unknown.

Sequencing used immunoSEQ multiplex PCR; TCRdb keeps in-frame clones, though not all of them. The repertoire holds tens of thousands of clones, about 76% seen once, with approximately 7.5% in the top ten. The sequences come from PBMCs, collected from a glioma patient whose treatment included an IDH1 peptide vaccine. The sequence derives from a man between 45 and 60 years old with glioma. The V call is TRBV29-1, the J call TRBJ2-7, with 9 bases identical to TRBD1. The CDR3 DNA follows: TGCAGCGTTGACGTTGGGACAGGGAGTCCCTACGAGCAGTACTTC. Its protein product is CSVDVGTGSPYEQYF.